This T cell receptor (beta chain) was retrieved from a study of T-cell memory formation after mild COVID-19. This clonotype has more than one count but fewer than ten. The CDR3 covers 12 residues. Between the trimmed V and J ends, which lost 4 bases and 10 bases, there was a span of 8 bases. Germline CDR1 is MDHEN and CDR2 is SYDVKM. A single record per CDR3 protein comes from TCRdb applying MiXCR to the 5' RACE reads. Here the sample spans 390,000 or so distinct CDR3 sequences, approximately 15% being singletons. Sequencing was done on a sample of PBMCs or a T cell subset sorted from them (not recorded which). This TCR was sampled from a young man who had mild COVID-19 (a few samples of this study predate the infection). Cell type and time point are not known. V gene TRBV28 combines with J gene TRBJ1-6; D is unresolved. The CDR3 bases are TGTGCCAGCAGTTCCCTTCCCTCACCCCTCCACTTT. Amino acid sequence: CASSSLPSPLHF.